The rows below give T cell receptor beta chains drawn from one sample of a study of blood T cells in healthy people across ages. Each CDR3 protein gets one entry after TCRdb re-called the 5' RACE reads with MiXCR. The table includes 1.5 million to 2 million distinct CDR3 sequences, around half detected once. Input material: blood. Receptors were obtained from a woman aged 40 to 50 in good health. Both conserved end residues are part of each CDR3. A D gene is named only where the DNA matches it firmly. Clone sizes are given selectively: once, few, many, or a class where the clone is expanded.

clone size | J gene | V gene | D gene | CDR3 length | CDR3 DNA | CDR3 protein
few | TRBJ2-5 | TRBV7-2 | TRBD1 | 16 | TGTGCCAGCAGCTCAGCCCGGACAGGGGGCAGAGAGACCCAGTACTTC | CASSSARTGGRETQYF
many | TRBJ2-5 | TRBV29-1 | - | 13 | TGCAGCGTTGAAGGGGGCGGCCAAGAGACCCAGTACTTC | CSVEGGGQETQYF
- | TRBJ2-5 | TRBV7-2 | - | 15 | TGTGCCAGCACCCCCGGGGTGCGGGGTAGGAATGAGCAGTACTTC | CASTPGVRGRNEQYF
- | TRBJ2-1 | TRBV27 | - | 15 | TGTGCCAGCAGTTTCGGCCGGGGGGCCGACAATGAGCAGTTCTTC | CASSFGRGADNEQFF
once | TRBJ2-1 | TRBV4-1 | - | 12 | TGCGCCAGCATGAGCGTTCACAATGAGCAGTTCTTC | CASMSVHNEQFF
- | TRBJ1-6 | TRBV7-9 | - | 15 | TGTGCCAGCAGCTTAGTACCCGGGTACGAGTCACCCCTCCACTTT | CASSLVPGYESPLHF
- | TRBJ2-3 | TRBV4-3 | - | 14 | TGCGTCAGCAGCCAAGATGGGGGAGCAGATACGCAGTATTTT | CVSSQDGGADTQYF
- | TRBJ2-6 | TRBV2 | - | 13 | TGTGCCAGTCAGAGGTCTGGGGCCAACGTCCTGACTTTC | CASQRSGANVLTF
few | TRBJ2-7 | TRBV20-1 | - | 13 | TGCAGTGCTAGAGAAGGGGTTTACTACGAGCAGTACTTC | CSAREGVYYEQYF
- | TRBJ2-3 | TRBV12-5 | TRBD2 | 15 | TGTGCTAGTGGTTTTGCGGGGGGACCCACAGATACGCAGTATTTT | CASGFAGGPTDTQYF
few | TRBJ2-1 | TRBV20-1 | TRBD2 | 13 | TGCAGTGCTAGAGATCCAGCGGGGCAAGAGCAGTTCTTC | CSARDPAGQEQFF
few | TRBJ1-2 | TRBV7-9 | TRBD1 | 15 | TGTGCCAGCAGACCACGGACAGGCGCTAACTATGGCTACACCTTC | CASRPRTGANYGYTF
few | TRBJ2-3 | TRBV20-1 | TRBD2 | 14 | TGCAGTGCTAGGGTCCGGGACTACTCAGATACGCAGTATTTT | CSARVRDYSDTQYF
- | TRBJ1-2 | TRBV3-1 | TRBD1 | 14 | TGTGCCAGCAGCCCAAGACAGGGGGCTGTTGGCTACACCTTC | CASSPRQGAVGYTF
few | TRBJ2-3 | TRBV29-1 | TRBD2 | 15 | TGCAGCGTTGAAGATCAGCGGGGGGTATTGGATACGCAGTATTTT | CSVEDQRGVLDTQYF
many | TRBJ2-1 | TRBV12-3/TRBV12-4 | TRBD2 | 16 | TGTGCCAGCAGGCTTAGCGGGGGGGGCTCCTACAATGAGCAGTTCTTC | CASRLSGGGSYNEQFF
- | TRBJ2-1 | TRBV12-5 | - | 16 | TGTGCTAGTGGGGGAGTCGGGGCGAGCTCCTACAATGAGCAGTTCTTC | CASGGVGASSYNEQFF
- | TRBJ1-2 | TRBV5-6 | TRBD1 | 14 | TGTGCCAGCAGCCCTATTGGGACAGCTAATGGCTACACCTTC | CASSPIGTANGYTF
few | TRBJ2-1 | TRBV24-1 | - | 16 | TGTGCCACCAGTACCCCAGCCGGGGCCGCCTACAATGAGCAGTTCTTC | CATSTPAGAAYNEQFF
- | TRBJ2-5 | TRBV5-1 | TRBD1 | 15 | TGCGCCAGCAGCCCCTCGCGACAGGGGGGCGAGACCCAGTACTTC | CASSPSRQGGETQYF
- | TRBJ1-2 | TRBV14 | - | 14 | TGTGCCAGCAGCCCAATGACAGTGACGCGGGGCTACACCTTC | CASSPMTVTRGYTF
- | TRBJ2-5 | TRBV5-6 | - | 15 | TGTGCCAGCAGGCGGATAGGCGGTTTCCAAGAGACCCAGTACTTC | CASRRIGGFQETQYF
few | TRBJ2-1 | TRBV27 | TRBD2 | 16 | TGTGCCAGCAGGGGGGGGAAGACAGAGCCGGGTAATGAGCAGTTCTTC | CASRGGKTEPGNEQFF